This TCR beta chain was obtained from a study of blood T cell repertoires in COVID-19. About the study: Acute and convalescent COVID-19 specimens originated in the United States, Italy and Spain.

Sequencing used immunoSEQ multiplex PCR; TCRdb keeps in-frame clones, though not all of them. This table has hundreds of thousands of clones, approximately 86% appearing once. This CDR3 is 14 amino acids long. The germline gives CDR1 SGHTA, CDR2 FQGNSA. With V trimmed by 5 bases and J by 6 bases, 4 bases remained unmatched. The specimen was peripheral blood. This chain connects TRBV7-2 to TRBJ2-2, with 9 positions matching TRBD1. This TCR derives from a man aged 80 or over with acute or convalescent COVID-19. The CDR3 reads CASSRDRAAGELFF. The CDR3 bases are TGTGCCAGCAGCCGGGACAGGGCGGCCGGGGAGCTGTTTTTT. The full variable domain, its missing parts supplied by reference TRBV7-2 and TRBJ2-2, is GAGVSQSPSNKVTEKGKDVELRCDPISGHTALYWYRQSLGQGLEFLIYFQGNSAPDKSGLPSDRFSAERTGGSVSTLTIQRTQQEDSAVYLCASSRDRAAGELFFGEGSRLTVL.